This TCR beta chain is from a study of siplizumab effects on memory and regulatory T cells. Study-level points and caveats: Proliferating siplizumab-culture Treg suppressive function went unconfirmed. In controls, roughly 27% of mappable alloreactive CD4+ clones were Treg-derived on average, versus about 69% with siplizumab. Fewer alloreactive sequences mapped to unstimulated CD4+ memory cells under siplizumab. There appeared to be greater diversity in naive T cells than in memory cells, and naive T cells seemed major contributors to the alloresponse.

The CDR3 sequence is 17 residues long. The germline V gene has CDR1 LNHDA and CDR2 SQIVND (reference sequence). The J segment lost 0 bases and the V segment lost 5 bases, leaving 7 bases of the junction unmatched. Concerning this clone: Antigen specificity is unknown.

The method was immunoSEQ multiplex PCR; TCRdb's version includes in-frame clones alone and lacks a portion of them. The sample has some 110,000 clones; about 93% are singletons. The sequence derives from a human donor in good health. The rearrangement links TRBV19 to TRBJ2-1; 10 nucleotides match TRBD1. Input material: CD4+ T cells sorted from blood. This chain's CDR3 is CASSVTGGSGSYNEQFF. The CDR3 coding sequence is TGTGCCAGTAGTGTGACAGGGGGCTCGGGCTCCTACAATGAGCAGTTCTTC.